These 20 T cell receptor beta chains came from one sample sequenced in a study of cytomegalovirus exposure and HLA in healthy donors. Both 60 Vbeta primers and 13 Jbeta primers went into the PCR. Sequencing was performed with immunoSEQ multiplex PCR; in TCRdb, only in-frame clones are kept and a portion is missing. The top ten clones hold around 9.1% of a sample with about 160,000 clones, 82% of them seen once. What was sequenced was PBMCs. These receptors all stem from a male donor in good health and CMV-seropositive.

The rearrangement joins TRBV6-5 to TRBJ1-2; 8 nucleotides line up with TRBD1. The germline CDR1 and CDR2 sequences are MNHEY and SVGAGI. The CDR3 runs to 15 residues. Trimming at V came to 5 bases and at J to 3 bases, leaving 8 bases not matched to a gene. CDR3 bases: TGTGCCAGCAGTGGATTACAGGGGGGTCACTATGGCTACACCTTC. This sequence encodes CASSGLQGGHYGYTF.

The chain links TRBV27 to TRBJ2-7; 11 bases agree with TRBD2. The CDR3 runs 16 residues. The trim removed 6 bases at V and 7 bases at J, leaving 14 bases unmatched. Germline V gene lookup returns CDR1 MNHEY and CDR2 SMNVEV (reference sequence). CDR3 region: CASSPDGSGRAWEQYF. The CDR3 nucleotides are TGTGCCAGCAGCCCGGACGGTAGCGGGAGGGCGTGGGAGCAGTACTTC.

This clone was recorded once. V gene TRBV18 combines with J gene TRBJ2-2; maybe TRBD1 (5 bases). The CDR3 extends over 16 amino acids. Germline V CDR1 and CDR2: KGHSH, LQKENI. V lost 4 bases to trimming and J lost 6 bases, with 18 bases between them. CDR3 region: CASSLNQDSSAGELFF. CDR3 sequence (DNA): TGTGCCAGCTCACTCAATCAAGACAGCTCCGCCGGGGAGCTGTTTTTT.

This chain uses TRBV7-2 with TRBJ2-7, with 10 nucleotides matching TRBD2. CDR1 SGHTA and CDR2 FQGNSA come from the germline V gene. V was clipped by 3 bases and J by 6 bases; unmatched bases: 11. CDR3 length: 16 residues. The CDR3 here is CASSFPPLAGEGEQYF. CDR3 DNA: TGTGCCAGCAGCTTCCCGCCCCTAGCGGGGGAAGGCGAGCAGTACTTC.

This clone occurred a few times. The chain links TRBV2 to TRBJ2-1; 11 bases map to TRBD2. This CDR3 region has 15 residues. V was pared by 2 bases and J by 9 bases, with 6 bases of the junction left unmatched. Per the germline V gene, CDR1 is SNHLY and CDR2 is FYNNEI. CDR3 amino acids: CASSELAGGVSEQFF. CDR3 sequence (DNA): TGTGCCAGCAGTGAACTAGCGGGAGGTGTGAGTGAGCAGTTCTTC.

The rearrangement links TRBV7-2 to TRBJ1-5; TRBD1 is a possible D gene (6 bases). Germline V lookup: CDR1 SGHTA, CDR2 FQGNSA. The CDR3 covers 14 residues. The V end lost 5 bases, the J end lost 3 bases, and 11 bases lay between the germline ends. The CDR3 DNA reads as TGTGCCAGCAGCATAACAGGGTTCAATCAGCCCCAGCATTTT. Protein product: CASSITGFNQPQHF.

In its sample, this clone was seen a few times. The chain carries TRBV12-5 and TRBJ1-1, with a possible D match to TRBD1 (6 bases). V lost 1 base, J lost 11 bases, and 14 bases lay in between. Per the germline V gene, CDR1 is LGHNT and CDR2 is FRNRAP. The CDR3 is 13 amino acids. Here the CDR3 reads CASGLETGSGAFF. The CDR3 bases are TGTGCTAGTGGTTTGGAGACAGGTTCGGGGGCTTTCTTT.

The V gene is TRBV10-3, the J gene TRBJ2-2; TRBD1 is a possible D gene (5 bases). V shed 7 bases and J shed 2 bases, with 26 bases lying between them. The germline gives CDR1 ENHRY, CDR2 SYGVKD. The CDR3 covers 19 residues. The CDR3 DNA is TGTGCCATCACCCCGACAGCAACAATAGGCCGCGGAAACACCGGGGAGCTGTTTTTT. It encodes CAITPTATIGRGNTGELFF.

This chain uses TRBV11-2 with TRBJ2-5; 10 bases agree with TRBD2. The closer fit of TRBJ2-7 to the DNA end suggests the J call may be wrong. This CDR3 contains 15 residues. Germline CDR1 and CDR2: SGHAT and FQNNGV. The CDR3 region is CASSLDPIAGGEQYF. The DNA of the CDR3 is TGTGCCAGCAGCTTAGATCCCATAGCGGGAGGCGAGCAGTACTTC.

V and J are TRBV27 and TRBJ2-5, with 11 bases identical to TRBD2. The CDR3 runs to 16 residues. The germline gives CDR1 MNHEY, CDR2 SMNVEV (reference sequence). Germline trimming cut 5 bases from V and 2 bases from J; bases unmatched to any gene: 7. In nucleotides, the CDR3 is TGTGCCAGCAGTCTACTAGCGGGGGTCCGACAAGAGACCCAGTACTTC. This gives the protein CASSLLAGVRQETQYF.

V is TRBV7-6 and J is TRBJ2-1; TRBD2 is a possible D gene (6 bases). CDR3 length: 13 amino acids. The V end was cut by 0 bases, the J end by 6 bases, with 6 bases between. Germline lookup yields CDR1 SGHVS and CDR2 FNYEAQ. As DNA, the CDR3 is TGTGCCAGCAGCTTAGCGACTAGCAATGAGCAGTTCTTC. It yields the protein CASSLATSNEQFF.

The chain employs TRBV6-1 and TRBJ1-5; 8 bases agree with TRBD1. Germline CDR1 and CDR2: MNHNS and SASEGT. V dropped 3 bases and J dropped 4; count of bases not matched to a gene: 5. This CDR3 has 15 residues. The CDR3 bases are TGTGCCAGCAGTGAGGCAGGGGGCCCAAATCAGCCCCAGCATTTT. Translating gives CASSEAGGPNQPQHF.

CDR3 DNA sequence: TGTGCCAGCAGTTTTGGGGGGGCCGGCAATCAGCCCCAGCATTTT. It is translated as CASSFGGAGNQPQHF. The chain combines TRBV27 with TRBJ1-5, with a possible D match to TRBD1 (6 bases). V dropped 3 bases and J dropped 2 bases, with 11 bases sitting between them. Looked up from germline, CDR1 is MNHEY and CDR2 is SMNVEV (reference sequence). The CDR3 consists of 15 residues.

The gene calls are TRBV7-2 and TRBJ2-2; D is possibly TRBD1 (6 bases). There are 15 residues in the CDR3. Per germline, CDR1 SGHTA and CDR2 FQGNSA. The V gene lost 3 bases and the J gene lost 6 bases, with 14 bases spanning the gap. CDR3 DNA sequence: TGTGCCAGCAGCTTCTCCGGGACACTATCCGGGGAGCTGTTTTTT. Residues: CASSFSGTLSGELFF.

V and J are TRBV6-6 and TRBJ1-6; 9 bases match TRBD1. Germline CDR1 is MNHNY and CDR2 is SVGAGI (reference sequence). This CDR3 comprises 15 residues. The V and J ends lost 6 bases and 8 bases, in that order; junction bases with no gene match: 8. The CDR3 loop is CASRRPGQGDSPLHF. The CDR3 coding sequence is TGTGCCAGCAGGAGGCCGGGACAGGGTGATTCACCCCTCCACTTT.

The rearrangement uses TRBV18 and TRBJ1-5; D may be TRBD1 (5 bases). The CDR3 has 13 residues. Trimming left V 6 bases short and J 7 bases short, with 13 bases between. Looked up from germline, CDR1 is KGHSH and CDR2 is LQKENI. Here the CDR3 DNA reads TGTGCCAGCTCTCGATGGGGGGACCAGCCCCAGCATTTT. It yields the protein CASSRWGDQPQHF.

This clone turned up a few times. The chain has TRBV30 and TRBJ2-5; tentatively, D is TRBD2 (5 bases). The germline CDR1 and CDR2 sequences are GTSNPN and SVGIG (reference sequence). Trimming took off 3 bases at V and 4 bases at J, with 18 bases between the two ends. The CDR3 extends over 15 amino acids. This chain's CDR3 is CAWSNPAVRGETQYF. The CDR3 DNA reads as TGTGCCTGGAGCAACCCCGCAGTCCGGGGAGAGACCCAGTACTTC.

This chain uses TRBV7-9 with TRBJ2-5, with TRBD2 identical over 12 bases. Germline V lookup: CDR1 SEHNR, CDR2 FQNEAQ (reference sequence). The CDR3 contains 16 residues. The V and J ends lost 4 bases and 2 bases, in that order; junction bases with no gene match: 5. Here the CDR3 reads CASSYSGTSGQETQYF. The CDR3 DNA reads as TGTGCCAGCAGCTACTCCGGGACTAGCGGGCAAGAGACCCAGTACTTC.

In this sample, this clone turned up once. This chain uses TRBV29-1 with TRBJ2-1; 14 bases fit TRBD2. Looked up from germline, CDR1 is SQVTM and CDR2 is ANQGSEA. This CDR3 comprises 15 residues. Unmatched junction bases numbered 2, after V lost 6 bases and J lost 1 base. The CDR3 sequence is CSVRTSGGSYNEQFF. DNA of the CDR3: TGCAGCGTCCGGACTAGCGGGGGGTCCTACAATGAGCAGTTCTTC.

This clone occurred a few times. The V and J genes are TRBV19 and TRBJ1-2, with 9 bases matching TRBD1. The J segment lost 7 bases and the V segment lost 5 bases, leaving 11 bases of the junction unmatched. CDR3 length equals 15 residues. Germline V gene data show CDR1 as LNHDA and CDR2 as SQIVND (reference sequence). Here the CDR3 DNA reads TGTGCCAGTAGTGGACCCGGGACAGGGAGGGGTGGCTACACCTTC. Residues: CASSGPGTGRGGYTF.